The entry below gives a single T cell receptor (beta chain) sequence along with its context. Described time point: newly diagnosed GD, antithyroid drugs for less than 3 months. Isolated PBMC RNA provided the starting material for the TCR library. This sample was taken from a study of regulatory T cells in long-lasting Graves disease. Germline V lookup: CDR1 SGHTA, CDR2 FQGNSA. With 5 bases clipped from V and 9 bases from J, the junction kept 7 bases outside the gene matches. This CDR3 has 15 amino acids. Relying on iRepertoire HTBI primers and Arm-PCR of CDR3 regions, the team built TCR beta libraries. From the multiplex PCR reads, TCRdb called clonotypes with MiXCR, one entry per CDR3 protein. The table records fewer than 500,000 distinct CDR3 sequences, 15% to 20% of them present only once. This sample also belongs to another study, concerning T cells in Graves' hyperthyroidism and ophthalmopathy.

The sample consisted of peripheral blood mononuclear cells (PBMCs), taken at new diagnosis, from a patient treated with antithyroid drugs. V is TRBV7-2 and J is TRBJ2-1; 13 bases are a match to TRBD2. The TCR sequence derives from a man aged 40-50 years with Graves disease. DNA of the CDR3: TGTGCCAGCAGCCTACGAAGGACTAGCGGGGGTGAGCAGTTCTTC. Its translation: CASSLRRTSGGEQFF.